This entry concerns a single T cell receptor beta chain. This entry belongs to a study of blood T cells in healthy people across ages. This CDR3 comprises 13 residues. With 1 base clipped from V and 7 bases from J, the junction kept 2 bases outside the gene matches. In germline, CDR1 is SGHNT, CDR2 YENEEA. A second about 7 to 11 cycle PCR used barcoded and J-beta primers. Every molecule of cDNA carried a tag from a template-switch adaptor with 12 random nucleotides. Via MiXCR, TCRdb re-called the 5' RACE reads, giving one row per CDR3 protein. Here the sample spans about 970,000 distinct CDR3 sequences, about 51% being singletons.

The V and J genes are TRBV11-3 and TRBJ2-5; 8 bases map to TRBD2. What was sequenced was blood. The sequence was collected from a woman aged 55-70 years in good health. The CDR3 region is CASSLVSGGTQYF. The CDR3 coding sequence is TGTGCCAGCAGCTTAGTAAGCGGGGGGACCCAGTACTTC.